The 18 T cell receptor beta chains below were found in one sample sequenced in a study of T cells after yellow fever vaccination. TCRdb ran MiXCR on the 5' RACE reads and lists one entry per CDR3 protein. This sample has approximately 510,000 distinct CDR3 sequences; 20% to 25% occur once, and the top ten carry about 16%. The specimen was PBMCs, collected approximately 22 days after the first yellow fever vaccination. These receptors all stem from a man between 18 and 29 years old who received the YFV17D yellow fever vaccine.

This rearrangement joins TRBV5-4 to TRBJ2-2; perhaps TRBD1 as D (6 bases). The CDR3 loop spans 18 amino acids. In germline, CDR1 is SGHNT, CDR2 YYREEE (reference sequence). V was shortened by 3 bases and J by 3 bases, with 21 bases between the two germline ends. The CDR3 loop reads CASSYGVGRGRYTGELFF. Written as DNA, the CDR3 is TGTGCCAGCAGCTATGGCGTCGGCAGGGGAAGGTACACCGGGGAGCTGTTTTTT.

This clonotype was counted only a few times. The chain carries TRBV7-2 and TRBJ2-1; D call uncertain. The CDR3 runs 11 residues. V shed 5 bases and J shed 12 bases, with 11 bases lying between them. Germline CDR1 SGHTA, CDR2 FQGNSA. CDR3 sequence: CASSPRLRQFF. The CDR3 DNA reads as TGTGCCAGCAGCCCTCGATTGAGGCAGTTCTTC. Complete variable domain (other parts from reference TRBV7-2 and TRBJ2-1): GAGVSQSPSNKVTEKGKDVELRCDPISGHTALYWYRQSLGQGLEFLIYFQGNSAPDKSGLPSDRFSAERTGGSVSTLTIQRTQQEDSAVYLCASSPRLRQFFGPGTRLTVL.

The CDR3 loop reads CASSLGVSTNEKLFF. The CDR3 bases are TGTGCCAGCAGCTTAGGGGTTTCAACTAATGAAAAACTGTTTTTT. This rearrangement joins TRBV7-9 to TRBJ1-4; D is undetermined. In germline, CDR1 is SEHNR, CDR2 FQNEAQ (reference sequence). Trimming left V 1 base short and J 0 bases short, with 6 bases between. CDR3 length: 15 amino acids.

This clonotype came up a few times. The V call is TRBV30, the J call TRBJ1-1; tentatively, D is TRBD1 (6 bases). In germline, CDR1 is GTSNPN, CDR2 SVGIG (reference sequence). Trimming removed 5 bases at V and 8 bases at J, with 18 bases between. This CDR3 contains 13 residues. DNA of the CDR3: TGTGCCTGGGGGAGGACAGTTACCCCGGAAGCTTTCTTT. Protein product: CAWGRTVTPEAFF.

The chain has TRBV7-8 and TRBJ1-2; D not resolved. Trimming cost V 1 base and J 5 bases, with 11 bases left between them. There are 14 residues in the CDR3. Germline CDR1 SGHVS, CDR2 FQNEAQ. As DNA, the CDR3 is TGTGCCAGCAGCTTAGTAGGCAAACCATATGGCTACACCTTC. The encoded protein is CASSLVGKPYGYTF.

The chain joins TRBV25-1 to TRBJ1-1; TRBD1 is a possible D gene (5 bases). Trimming left V 6 bases short and J 3 bases short, with 23 bases between. CDR1 is MGHDK and CDR2 is SYGVNS in the germline V gene. CDR3 size: 17 residues. As DNA, the CDR3 is TGTGCCAGCAGAGGCCCAGGGAATCGGATGGTCGACACTGAAGCTTTCTTT. Its translation is CASRGPGNRMVDTEAFF. Full variable domain (rest looked up from reference TRBV25-1 and TRBJ1-1): EADIYQTPRYLVIGTGKKITLECSQTMGHDKMYWYQQDPGMELHLIHYSYGVNSTEKGDLSSESTVSRIRTEHFPLTLESARPSHTSQYLCASRGPGNRMVDTEAFFGQGTRLTVV.

This clonotype was detected a few times. This CDR3 reads CASSFGQGTEQYF. CDR3 bases: TGCGCCAGCAGCTTCGGACAGGGGACCGAGCAGTACTTC. The chain is built from TRBV5-1 and TRBJ2-7, with TRBD1 matching 9 bases. Per germline, CDR1 SGHRS and CDR2 YFSETQ. This CDR3 comprises 13 residues. The ends lost 2 bases at V and 6 bases at J; junction bases unmatched: 3.

The chain couples TRBV6-5 to TRBJ1-2; D remains unclear. CDR1 is MNHEY and CDR2 is SVGAGI in the germline V gene. The CDR3 loop spans 16 amino acids. The ends were cut back, 2 bases at V and 8 bases at J, with 21 bases in the middle. CDR3 nucleotide sequence: TGTGCCAGCAGTTACGACCGGTCTGGACGTCGGTACGGCTACACCTTC. Translated, it gives CASSYDRSGRRYGYTF.

Many counts were recorded for this clonotype. The chain employs TRBV6-1 and TRBJ2-3, with 7 positions matching TRBD2. After removal of 7 bases from V and 2 bases from J, the junction contained 6 bases not matched to a gene. This CDR3 is built from 14 residues. CDR1 is MNHNS, CDR2 SASEGT, per germline. In nucleotides, the CDR3 is TGTGCCAGCACCCCAGGGACTAACACAGATACGCAGTATTTT. Amino acid sequence: CASTPGTNTDTQYF.

V and J are TRBV5-1 and TRBJ2-3; 13 bases align to TRBD2. The CDR3 is 19 residues long. The ends lost 0 bases at V and 0 bases at J; junction bases unmatched: 7. The germline V gene encodes CDR1 SGHRS and CDR2 YFSETQ. This chain's CDR3 is CASSLVVTSGGTSTDTQYF. Here the CDR3 DNA reads TGCGCCAGCAGCTTGGTTGTGACTAGCGGGGGGACGAGCACAGATACGCAGTATTTT.

The chain employs TRBV3-1 and TRBJ2-7, with D unresolved. This CDR3 comprises 13 residues. Germline-derived CDR1 and CDR2 are LGHDT and YNNKEL (reference sequence). The V gene lost 2 bases and the J gene lost 1 base, with 6 bases spanning the gap. The CDR3 loop is CASSQLGSYEQYF. In DNA form, the CDR3 reads TGTGCCAGCAGCCAACTAGGGTCCTACGAGCAGTACTTC.

The genes are TRBV4-3 and TRBJ1-3, with D unclear. The CDR3 length is 14 residues. The germline CDR1 and CDR2 sequences are LGHNA and YSLEER. The ends were cut back, 0 bases at V and 3 bases at J, with 6 bases in the middle. The CDR3 here is CASSQDGLGNTIYF. DNA for the CDR3: TGCGCCAGCAGCCAAGATGGGCTTGGAAACACCATATATTTT.

In its sample, this clonotype was seen a few times. The chain links TRBV2 to TRBJ1-2; D is uncertain. V was trimmed by 8 bases and J by 5 bases, leaving 15 bases between them. Germline V gene sequence: CDR1 SNHLY, CDR2 FYNNEI. The CDR3 is 13 amino acids. CDR3 DNA sequence: TGTGCCAGCTTGCGTCCAAACGAATATGGCTACACCTTC. Protein: CASLRPNEYGYTF.

This clonotype was seen a few times. The chain links TRBV2 to TRBJ2-5; D ambiguous. V lost 4 bases, J lost 3 bases, and 9 bases lay in between. The CDR3 consists of 13 residues. CDR1 SNHLY and CDR2 FYNNEI come from the germline V gene. CDR3 in amino acids: CASSVNSKETQYF. CDR3 in DNA: TGTGCCAGCAGTGTTAACTCCAAAGAGACCCAGTACTTC.

A few counts support this clonotype. This chain joins TRBV20-1 and TRBJ2-3; 9 bases fit TRBD1. Germline lookup yields CDR1 DFQATT and CDR2 SNEGSKA (reference sequence). V was pared by 6 bases and J by 2 bases, with 6 bases of the junction left unmatched. The CDR3 extends over 14 amino acids. The DNA of the CDR3 is TGCAGTGCACCCGGGACAGGGTTCACAGATACGCAGTATTTT. Translated: CSAPGTGFTDTQYF.

The V and J genes are TRBV6-2 or TRBV6-3 and TRBJ2-1; no firm D call. Trimming removed 2 bases from V and 7 bases from J, with 9 bases in between. This CDR3 spans 13 amino acids. Germline V lookup: CDR1 MNHEY, CDR2 SVGEGT. CDR3 loop: CASSYPLPNEQFF. The CDR3 nucleotides read TGTGCCAGCAGTTACCCCCTTCCAAATGAGCAGTTCTTC.

The V gene is TRBV11-1, the J gene TRBJ2-5; 12 positions match TRBD2. V lost 5 bases, J lost 0 bases, and 4 bases stayed unmatched. The V gene's germline CDR1 is SGHAT and CDR2 FQDESV (reference sequence). This CDR3 spans 16 amino acids. The CDR3 nucleotides read TGTGCCAGCAGCCGCAGGACTAGCGGGGACCAAGAGACCCAGTACTTC. This sequence encodes CASSRRTSGDQETQYF.

This clonotype was picked up a small number of times. The chain links TRBV7-8 to TRBJ2-7; 7 nucleotides align to TRBD1. Germline loops: CDR1 SGHVS, CDR2 FQNEAQ. This CDR3 region has 13 residues. J lost 3 bases, V lost 5 bases, and 4 bases had no gene match. The CDR3 region is CASSARTGYEQYV. The DNA of the CDR3 is TGTGCCAGCAGCGCAAGGACAGGCTACGAGCAGTACGTC.